A single sample is the source of the 18 T cell receptor beta chains below, sequenced in a study of blood T cell repertoires in COVID-19. The method was immunoSEQ multiplex PCR; TCRdb's version includes in-frame clones alone and lacks a portion of them. This sample carries 300,000 to 400,000 clones, roughly nine tenths of them seen once, and the ten largest clones take 2% to 3%. Sequenced material: PBMCs or T cells enriched from blood (not recorded which). The source is a man between 60 and 75 years old who had recovered from COVID-19.

The CDR3 sequence is CASSTGQKEKLFF. CDR3 in DNA: TGCGCCAGCAGCACAGGACAGAAAGAAAAACTGTTTTTT. The J gene is TRBJ1-4, the V gene TRBV5-1; possible D gene TRBD1, 6 bases. The CDR3 loop spans 13 amino acids. V dropped 4 bases and J dropped 8 bases, with 12 bases sitting between them. Per the germline V gene, CDR1 is SGHRS and CDR2 is YFSETQ.

The chain combines TRBV6-6 with TRBJ1-1; TRBD1 is a possible D gene (6 bases). Looked up from germline, CDR1 is MNHNY and CDR2 is SVGAGI (reference sequence). The CDR3 is made up of 14 amino acids. Trimming took off 6 bases at V and 5 bases at J, with 16 bases between the two ends. The CDR3 reads CASRLTQGSTEAFF. For the CDR3, the DNA is TGTGCCAGCAGGTTAACCCAGGGGTCTACTGAAGCTTTCTTT.

The V call is TRBV7-6, the J call TRBJ1-6, with a tentative D call TRBD1 (6 bases). The CDR3 spans 16 residues. V was trimmed by 1 base and J by 10 bases, leaving 17 bases between them. CDR1 is SGHVS and CDR2 is FNYEAQ in the germline V gene. The CDR3 loop is CASSLVTGGVGSPLHF. The DNA for the CDR3 is TGTGCCAGCAGCTTAGTTACGGGGGGCGTCGGCTCACCCCTCCACTTT. Full variable domain (outside the CDR3, taken from reference TRBV7-6 and TRBJ1-6): GAGVSQSPRYKVTKRGQDVALRCDPISGHVSLYWYRQALGQGPEFLTYFNYEAQQDKSGLPNDRFSAERPEGSISTLTIQRTEQRDSAMYRCASSLVTGGVGSPLHFGNGTRLTVT.

The chain carries TRBV7-9 and TRBJ1-4; D is ambiguous. Trimming left V 5 bases short and J 6 bases short, with 13 bases between. Looked up from germline, CDR1 is SEHNR and CDR2 is FQNEAQ (reference sequence). The CDR3 runs 14 residues. CDR3 nucleotides: TGTGCCAGCAGCAACTACGGCACTCATGAAAAACTGTTTTTT. It translates to CASSNYGTHEKLFF.

This chain connects TRBV12-3 or TRBV12-4 to TRBJ1-1; TRBD1 matches at 10 bases. The CDR3 is 13 amino acids. V trimming: 5 bases; J trimming: 11 bases; junction bases outside the gene matches: 8. CDR3 nucleotide sequence: TGTGCCAGCAGTCCGGGACAGGGGATTAATGCTTTCTTT. The encoded protein is CASSPGQGINAFF.

The table lists this clone with a few counts. The chain links TRBV29-1 to TRBJ1-1; D remains unclear. Trimming left V 6 bases short and J 5 bases short, with 19 bases between. CDR1 and CDR2 (germline): SQVTM, ANQGSEA. The CDR3 sequence is 14 residues long. CDR3 sequence (DNA): TGCAGCGTCCAACTAGGCCAGAAGAGGACTGAAGCTTTCTTT. It yields the protein CSVQLGQKRTEAFF.

This sequence joins TRBV4-1 and TRBJ2-3; 7 bases fit TRBD2. Germline CDR1 reads MGHRA; CDR2 reads YSYEKL. J gave up 4 bases and V 1 base, and 8 bases lay outside the gene matches. The CDR3 is 16 amino acids. CDR3 residues: CASSQAPSGGADTQYF. The CDR3 DNA follows: TGCGCCAGCAGCCAAGCGCCGTCGGGAGGCGCAGATACGCAGTATTTT.

The rearrangement links TRBV7-3 to TRBJ2-5, with a possible D match to TRBD1 (5 bases). V was clipped by 8 bases and J by 2 bases, with 18 bases between them. Looked up from germline, CDR1 is SGHTA and CDR2 is FQGTGA. This CDR3 is built from 15 residues. The CDR3 bases are TGTGCCAGCTCCTCTTTAGGACATACTCAAGAGACCCAGTACTTC. Residues: CASSSLGHTQETQYF.

The chain combines TRBV7-9 with TRBJ1-1; TRBD1 matches at 7 bases. The CDR3 runs 12 residues. Per germline, CDR1 SEHNR and CDR2 FQNEAQ (reference sequence). Trimming cost V 5 bases and J 8 bases; bases outside gene matches: 5. CDR3 protein: CASSPTGVEAFF. In nucleotides, the CDR3 is TGTGCCAGCAGCCCCACAGGGGTGGAAGCTTTCTTT.

This clone appeared once. The chain uses TRBV11-2 and TRBJ2-7; D is uncertain. The CDR3 is 13 amino acids. Per germline, CDR1 SGHAT and CDR2 FQNNGV. Trimming stripped 3 bases from V and 0 bases from J, with 6 bases between. The CDR3 loop reads CASSFADSYEQYF. DNA of the CDR3: TGTGCCAGCAGCTTTGCAGACTCCTACGAGCAGTACTTC.

The V call is TRBV2, the J call TRBJ2-3; a weak D match, TRBD1 (5 bases). Germline assignment: CDR1 SNHLY and CDR2 FYNNEI. The ends were cut back, 6 bases at V and 2 bases at J, with 12 bases in the middle. The CDR3 covers 14 residues. The CDR3 DNA reads as TGTGCCAGCAGGGACATTACTAACACAGATACGCAGTATTTT. It codes for CASRDITNTDTQYF.

V is TRBV5-6 and J is TRBJ1-6; D call uncertain. Per germline, CDR1 SGHDT and CDR2 YYEEEE. Deletions cut 5 bases from V and 10 bases from J, with 19 bases between. This CDR3 has 15 amino acids. The CDR3 spells CASSYAGGPGSPLHF. The CDR3 region has the DNA TGTGCCAGCAGTTATGCCGGCGGGCCGGGGTCACCCCTCCACTTT.

The chain combines TRBV30 with TRBJ2-7, with unresolved D. CDR1 and CDR2 (germline): GTSNPN, SVGIG (reference sequence). The CDR3 totals 11 residues. Trimming stripped 3 bases from V and 6 bases from J, with 9 bases between. The DNA of the CDR3 is TGTGCCTGGAGCCGTACGGGCGAGCAGTACTTC. It specifies CAWSRTGEQYF.

CDR3 sequence: CASSISGGHNSPLHF. DNA for the CDR3: TGTGCCAGTAGTATTTCAGGGGGCCATAATTCACCCCTCCACTTT. The chain employs TRBV19 and TRBJ1-6; 8 bases are a match to TRBD1. Germline V gene data show CDR1 as LNHDA and CDR2 as SQIVND (reference sequence). The ends lost 3 bases at V and 5 bases at J; junction bases unmatched: 3. The CDR3 spans 15 residues.

This rearrangement joins TRBV9 to TRBJ2-1, with 8 bases lining up with TRBD2. The germline V gene encodes CDR1 SGDLS and CDR2 YYNGEE. Unmatched junction bases numbered 8, after V lost 5 bases and J lost 1 base. The CDR3 is made up of 16 amino acids. The CDR3 is CASSRGREESYNEQFF. CDR3 DNA: TGTGCCAGCAGTCGAGGGCGGGAGGAGTCCTACAATGAGCAGTTCTTC.

In this sample, this clone turned up once. The chain is built from TRBV4-2 and TRBJ2-1; 10 nucleotides match TRBD1. V shed 6 bases, J shed 8 bases, and the junction held 13 bases outside the gene matches. Germline V gene data show CDR1 as LGHNA and CDR2 as YNFKEQ. This CDR3 is 16 amino acids long. The CDR3 loop is CASSWEGDRGNHEQFF. In DNA, the CDR3 is TGTGCCAGCAGTTGGGAAGGGGACAGGGGTAACCATGAGCAGTTCTTC.

The CDR3 DNA reads as TGTGCCAGTAGTATAGGGGGGGGTAATCGACAGCCCTATGGCTACACCTTC. Translation gives CASSIGGGNRQPYGYTF. V and J are TRBV19 and TRBJ1-2; D may be TRBD1 (5 bases). The CDR3 has 17 amino acids. Per germline, CDR1 LNHDA and CDR2 SQIVND (reference sequence). Between the trimmed V and J ends, which lost 1 base and 4 bases, there was a span of 19 bases. Based on the CDR3 plus reference TRBV19 and TRBJ1-2, the full variable domain is DGGITQSPKYLFRKEGQNVTLSCEQNLNHDAMYWYRQDPGQGLRLIYYSQIVNDFQKGDIAEGYSVSREKKESFPLTVTSAQKNPTAFYLCASSIGGGNRQPYGYTFGSGTRLTVV.

The CDR3 nucleotides are TGTGCCAGCAGTTTACTGGGGACAGGGACCTCCTACGAGCAGTACTTC. It specifies CASSLLGTGTSYEQYF. This chain joins TRBV27 and TRBJ2-7, with 9 bases that match TRBD1. The CDR3 has 16 residues. Losses at the gene ends were 2 bases for V and 0 bases for J; bases not matched to a gene: 5. Germline loops: CDR1 MNHEY, CDR2 SMNVEV (reference sequence).